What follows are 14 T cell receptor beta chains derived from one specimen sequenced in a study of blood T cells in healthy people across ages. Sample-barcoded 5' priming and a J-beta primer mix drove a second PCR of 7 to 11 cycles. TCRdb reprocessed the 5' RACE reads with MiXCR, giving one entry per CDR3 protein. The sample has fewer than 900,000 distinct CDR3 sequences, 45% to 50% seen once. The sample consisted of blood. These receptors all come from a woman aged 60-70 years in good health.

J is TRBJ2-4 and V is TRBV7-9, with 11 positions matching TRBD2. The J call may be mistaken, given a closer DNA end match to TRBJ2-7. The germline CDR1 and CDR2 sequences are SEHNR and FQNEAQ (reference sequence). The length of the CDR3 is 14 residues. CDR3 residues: CASSFTSGSDEQYF. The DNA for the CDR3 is TGTGCCAGCAGCTTTACTAGCGGGAGCGACGAGCAGTACTTC.

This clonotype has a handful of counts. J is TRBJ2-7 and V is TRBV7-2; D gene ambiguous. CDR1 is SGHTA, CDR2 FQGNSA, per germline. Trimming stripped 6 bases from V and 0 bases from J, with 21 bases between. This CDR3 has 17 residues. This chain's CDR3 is CASSLGHPQLSSYEQYF. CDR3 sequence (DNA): TGTGCCAGCAGTCTCGGCCATCCCCAATTGAGCTCCTACGAGCAGTACTTC.

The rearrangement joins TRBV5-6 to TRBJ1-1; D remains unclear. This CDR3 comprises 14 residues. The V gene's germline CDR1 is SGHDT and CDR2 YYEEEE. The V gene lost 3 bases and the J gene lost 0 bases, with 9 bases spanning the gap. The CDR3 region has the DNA TGTGCCAGCAGCTCTAGTTTTATGAACACTGAAGCTTTCTTT. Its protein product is CASSSSFMNTEAFF.

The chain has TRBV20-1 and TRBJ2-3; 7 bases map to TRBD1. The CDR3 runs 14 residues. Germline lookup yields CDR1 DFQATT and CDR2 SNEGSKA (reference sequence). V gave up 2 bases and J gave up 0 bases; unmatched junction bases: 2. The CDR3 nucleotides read TGCAGTGCTAGAAAACAGGGGAGCACAGATACGCAGTATTTT. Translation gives CSARKQGSTDTQYF.

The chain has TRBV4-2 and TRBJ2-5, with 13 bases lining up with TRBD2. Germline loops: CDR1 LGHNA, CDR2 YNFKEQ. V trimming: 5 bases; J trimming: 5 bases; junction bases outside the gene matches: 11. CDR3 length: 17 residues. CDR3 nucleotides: TGTGCCAGCAGCTCTCGGACTAGCGGGAGACTCCAGGAGACCCAGTACTTC. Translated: CASSSRTSGRLQETQYF.

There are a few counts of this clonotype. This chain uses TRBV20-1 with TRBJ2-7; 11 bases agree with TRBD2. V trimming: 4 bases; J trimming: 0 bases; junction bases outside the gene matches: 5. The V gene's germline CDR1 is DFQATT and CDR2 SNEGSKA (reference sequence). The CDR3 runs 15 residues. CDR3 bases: TGCAGTGCTAAGGGACTAGCGGACAGCTCCTACGAGCAGTACTTC. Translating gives CSAKGLADSSYEQYF.

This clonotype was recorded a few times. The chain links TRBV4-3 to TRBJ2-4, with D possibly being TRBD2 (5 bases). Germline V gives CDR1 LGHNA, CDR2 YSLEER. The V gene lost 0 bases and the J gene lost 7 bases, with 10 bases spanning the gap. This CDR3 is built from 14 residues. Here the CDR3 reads CASSQDYRGNIQYF. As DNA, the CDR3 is TGCGCCAGCAGCCAAGATTACAGAGGGAACATTCAGTACTTC.

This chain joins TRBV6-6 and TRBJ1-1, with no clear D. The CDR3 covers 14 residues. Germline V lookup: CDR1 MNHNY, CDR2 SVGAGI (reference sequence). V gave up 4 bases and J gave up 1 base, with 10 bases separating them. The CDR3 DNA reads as TGTGCCAGCAGTTCACAGAGATCGAACACTGAAGCTTTCTTT. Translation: CASSSQRSNTEAFF.

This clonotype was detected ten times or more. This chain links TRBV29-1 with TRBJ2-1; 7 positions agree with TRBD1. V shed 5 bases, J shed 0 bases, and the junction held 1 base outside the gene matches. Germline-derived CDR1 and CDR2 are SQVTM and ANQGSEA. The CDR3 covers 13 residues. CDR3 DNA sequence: TGCAGCGTTCAGGGGGTCTCCTACAATGAGCAGTTCTTC. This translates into CSVQGVSYNEQFF.

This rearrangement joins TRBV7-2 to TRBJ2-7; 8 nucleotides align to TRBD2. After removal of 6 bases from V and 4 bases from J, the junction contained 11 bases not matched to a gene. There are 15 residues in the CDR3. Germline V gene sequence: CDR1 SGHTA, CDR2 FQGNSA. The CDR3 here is CASSEASGSRYEQYF. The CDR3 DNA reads TGTGCCAGCAGTGAGGCCAGCGGGAGTCGGTACGAGCAGTACTTC.

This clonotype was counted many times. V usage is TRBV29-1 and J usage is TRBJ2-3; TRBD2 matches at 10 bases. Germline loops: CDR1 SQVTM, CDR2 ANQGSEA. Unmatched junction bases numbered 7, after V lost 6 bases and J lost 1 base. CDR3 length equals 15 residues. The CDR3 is CSVTPAGGRTDTQYF. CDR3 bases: TGCAGCGTAACCCCAGCGGGAGGGCGCACAGATACGCAGTATTTT.

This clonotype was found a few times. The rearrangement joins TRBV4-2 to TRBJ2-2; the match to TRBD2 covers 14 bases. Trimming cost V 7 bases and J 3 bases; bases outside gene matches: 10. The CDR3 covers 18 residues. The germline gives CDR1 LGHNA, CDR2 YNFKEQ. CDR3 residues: CASTKGTSGSKYTGELFF. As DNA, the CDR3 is TGTGCCAGCACCAAAGGGACTAGCGGGAGCAAGTACACCGGGGAGCTGTTTTTT.

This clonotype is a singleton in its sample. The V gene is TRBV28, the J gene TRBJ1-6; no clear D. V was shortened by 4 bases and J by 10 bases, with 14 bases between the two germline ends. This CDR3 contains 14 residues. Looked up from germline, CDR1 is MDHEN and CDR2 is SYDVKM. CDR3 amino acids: CASSSDSDSSPLHF. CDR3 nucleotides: TGTGCCAGCAGTTCAGACTCCGATTCATCACCCCTCCACTTT.

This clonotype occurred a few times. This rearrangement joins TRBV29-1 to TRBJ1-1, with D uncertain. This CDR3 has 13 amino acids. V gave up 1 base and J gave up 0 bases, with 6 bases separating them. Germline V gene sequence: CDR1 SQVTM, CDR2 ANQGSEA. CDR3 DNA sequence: TGCAGCGTTGAAGGCAGGCTGAACACTGAAGCTTTCTTT. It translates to CSVEGRLNTEAFF.